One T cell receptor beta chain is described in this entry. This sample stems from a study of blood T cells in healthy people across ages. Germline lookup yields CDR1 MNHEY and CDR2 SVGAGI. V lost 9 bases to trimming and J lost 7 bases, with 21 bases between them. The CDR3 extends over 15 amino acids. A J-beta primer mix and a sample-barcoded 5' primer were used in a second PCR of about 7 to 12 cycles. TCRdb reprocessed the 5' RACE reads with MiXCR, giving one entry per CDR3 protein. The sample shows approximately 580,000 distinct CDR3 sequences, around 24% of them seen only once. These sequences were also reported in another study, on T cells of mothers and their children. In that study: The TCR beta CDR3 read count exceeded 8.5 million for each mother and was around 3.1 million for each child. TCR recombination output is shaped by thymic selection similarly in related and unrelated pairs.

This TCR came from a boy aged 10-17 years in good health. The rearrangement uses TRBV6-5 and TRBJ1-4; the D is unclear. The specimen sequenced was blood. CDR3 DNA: TGTGCCAGTAGGAAACGACTGGCGATGGCTGAAAAACTGTTTTTT. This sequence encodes CASRKRLAMAEKLFF.